The 2 T cell receptor beta chains below come from one sample, sequenced in a study of blood T cell repertoires in COVID-19. Generated by immunoSEQ multiplex PCR, the TCRdb table keeps only in-frame clones and is missing some. The sample gives 90,000 to 110,000 clones, 70% to 90% of which show up once; 1% to 1.4% is in the top ten. Sequenced sample: peripheral blood. The receptors shown here come from a human donor in a cohort sampled during active COVID-19.

The V gene is TRBV5-3, the J gene TRBJ2-1; a weak D match, TRBD2 (6 bases). TRBV5-3 is identified as an open reading frame with a role that is uncertain. This CDR3 comprises 16 residues. Trimming took 4 bases from V and 7 from J, leaving 21 bases between them. The CDR3 coding sequence is TGTGCCAGAAGCGTGAAGCGGGCACACGCGGGGAATGAGCAGTTCTTC. Its protein product is CARSVKRAHAGNEQFF.

The chain combines TRBV7-2 with TRBJ2-7, with 7 bases identical to TRBD2. The CDR3 has 15 amino acids. From germline, CDR1 is SGHTA and CDR2 FQGNSA. Unmatched junction bases numbered 7, after V lost 5 bases and J lost 0 bases. CDR3 region: CASSPQRGSSYEQYF. The CDR3 DNA reads TGTGCCAGCAGCCCCCAGCGGGGCAGCTCCTACGAGCAGTACTTC.